The 9 T cell receptor beta chains presented below share a single source sample, sequenced in a study of T cells after somatic rescue of genetic block. Using immunoSEQ multiplex PCR, the repertoire was profiled, and TCRdb retains in-frame clones only, with some absent. The sample consists of around 64,000 clones, roughly 94% of them appearing once. The sequencing sample was made of peripheral blood mononuclear cells (PBMCs). The receptors come from a middle-aged man.

The DNA for the CDR3 is TGTGCCAGCAGTTTACTAGCGGCGGTACCCCATTACGAGCAGTACTTC. Amino acids: CASSLLAAVPHYEQYF. The chain employs TRBV27 and TRBJ2-7, with 7 positions matching TRBD2. CDR1 MNHEY and CDR2 SMNVEV come from the germline V gene (reference sequence). This CDR3 has 16 residues. V shed 2 bases, J shed 4 bases, and the junction held 11 bases outside the gene matches.

The CDR3, as DNA: TGTGCCAGCAGCTTGCCTGCGACTCCCGGGGAGCTGTTTTTT. It codes for CASSLPATPGELFF. The chain joins TRBV5-4 to TRBJ2-2; D unresolved. The V gene's germline CDR1 is SGHNT and CDR2 YYREEE (reference sequence). This CDR3 is 14 amino acids long. V was pared by 1 base and J by 6 bases, with 10 bases between.

This clone appeared a single time. The rearrangement uses TRBV5-6 and TRBJ2-5, with a possible D match to TRBD1 (6 bases). The CDR3 totals 15 residues. The V end was cut by 2 bases, the J end by 1 base, with 12 bases between. CDR1 is SGHDT, CDR2 YYEEEE, per germline. CDR3 bases: TGTGCCAGCAGCTTTCCACAGGGAACCCAAGAGACCCAGTACTTC. Amino acid sequence: CASSFPQGTQETQYF.

The chain is built from TRBV19 and TRBJ2-7; D possibly corresponds to TRBD1 (6 bases). CDR3 length: 13 amino acids. Germline values: CDR1 LNHDA, CDR2 SQIVND (reference sequence). The V and J ends lost 4 bases and 4 bases respectively, with 11 bases between them. The CDR3 loop is CASSTTGSYEQYF. In nucleotides, the CDR3 is TGTGCCAGTAGTACAACAGGGTCGTACGAGCAGTACTTC.

The chain links TRBV23-1 to TRBJ2-5, with D tentatively TRBD2 (6 bases). TRBV23-1 is classed as an ORF, of uncertain function. CDR3 length: 15 residues. Trimming removed 3 bases from V and 0 bases from J, with 11 bases in between. In DNA form, the CDR3 reads TGCGCCAGCAGTCAGGGAGTAGCGGACCAAGAGACCCAGTACTTC. This gives the protein CASSQGVADQETQYF.

The chain recombines TRBV6-5 with TRBJ2-1; D is possibly TRBD2 (6 bases). The CDR3 has 15 residues. V was trimmed by 2 bases and J by 7 bases, leaving 15 bases between them. Germline values: CDR1 MNHEY, CDR2 SVGAGI. The CDR3 protein is CASSYGAGSRNEQFF. The CDR3 DNA follows: TGTGCCAGCAGTTACGGGGCGGGAAGTCGGAATGAGCAGTTCTTC.

This chain's CDR3 is CASSLASGGYQETQYF. DNA of the CDR3: TGTGCCAGCAGCTTAGCCTCGGGGGGTTACCAAGAGACCCAGTACTTC. This chain joins TRBV7-6 and TRBJ2-5; 7 bases match TRBD2. Germline V lookup: CDR1 SGHVS, CDR2 FNYEAQ. The CDR3 runs 16 residues. J gave up 0 bases and V 0 bases, and 4 bases lay outside the gene matches.

The chain recombines TRBV7-9 with TRBJ2-7, with 10 positions matching TRBD2. CDR1 is SEHNR and CDR2 is FQNEAQ in the germline V gene (reference sequence). This CDR3 has 15 amino acids. With 5 bases clipped from V and 2 bases from J, the junction kept 6 bases outside the gene matches. The CDR3 region is CASSTIAGGPYEQYF. CDR3 DNA: TGTGCCAGCAGCACTATAGCGGGAGGCCCCTACGAGCAGTACTTC.

V is TRBV28 and J is TRBJ2-2; TRBD1 agrees at 7 bases. This CDR3 is built from 15 residues. Germline values: CDR1 MDHEN, CDR2 SYDVKM. V lost 7 bases to trimming and J lost 0 bases; unmatched junction nucleotides: 5. CDR3 protein: CASTLGTANTGELFF. CDR3 DNA: TGTGCCAGCACCCTCGGGACAGCGAACACCGGGGAGCTGTTTTTT. Combining the CDR3 with reference TRBV28 and TRBJ2-2 gives the whole variable domain DVKVTQSSRYLVKRTGEKVFLECVQDMDHENMFWYRQDPGLGLRLIYFSYDVKMKEKGDIPEGYSVSREKKERFSLILESASTNQTSMYLCASTLGTANTGELFFGEGSRLTVL.